One and the same sample provided the 5 T cell receptor beta chains below, sequenced in a study of type 1 regulatory T cells (dated by TCRdb to about 2021). The listed sequencing device is Illumina MiSeq. TCRdb handled the public reads itself, with Q25 trimming in fastp and clone calling in MiXCR, and kept productive beta chains. Entries are consolidated by CDR3 protein sequence, retaining the most common genes and DNA. This sample lists about 100,000 distinct CDR3 sequences; around 30% were detected once. 2% to 2.5% of the sample is taken by the ten largest. The sequenced sample consisted of CD4+ T cells, either the whole sample or a sorted fraction (not recorded which). These receptors all stem from a human donor in good health.

This sequence joins TRBV7-8 and TRBJ2-1, with no clear D. Per the germline V gene, CDR1 is SGHVS and CDR2 is FQNEAQ. CDR3 length: 16 amino acids. Trimming stripped 4 bases from V and 4 bases from J, with 17 bases between. CDR3 coding DNA: TGTGCCAGCAGCTACCCCCACCGGCTTGGATACAATGAGCAGTTCTTC. Protein sequence: CASSYPHRLGYNEQFF.

CDR3: CASSPGDWAGANVLTF. The CDR3 DNA sequence: TGCGCCAGCAGCCCAGGCGACTGGGCTGGGGCCAACGTCCTGACTTTC. The V gene is TRBV5-1, the J gene TRBJ2-6; no definite D call. The germline V and J ends were trimmed by 4 bases and 2 bases, with 13 bases remaining between them. Germline CDR1 reads SGHRS; CDR2 reads YFSETQ. CDR3 length equals 16 residues. The full variable domain, in which reference TRBV5-1 and TRBJ2-6 provide the parts outside the CDR3, is KAGVTQTPRYLIKTRGQQVTLSCSPISGHRSVSWYQQTPGQGLQFLFEYFSETQRNKGNFPGRFSGRQFSNSRSEMNVSTLELGDSALYLCASSPGDWAGANVLTFGAGSRLTVL.

About this clonotype itself: One junction end does not reproduce the germline sequence, and a read error may be involved. J is TRBJ2-4 and V is TRBV5-1, with a tentative D call TRBD1 (6 bases). Germline V lookup: CDR1 SGHRS, CDR2 YFSETQ. The CDR3 runs to 14 residues. In DNA form, the CDR3 reads TGCGCCAGCAGCTTGGTAGGGGGACAAAACATTCAGTGCTTC. This gives the protein CASSLVGGQNIQCF.

This clonotype was observed many times. The chain joins TRBV5-1 to TRBJ2-5; D call uncertain. V lost 1 base and J lost 3, with 7 bases in between. The CDR3 covers 13 residues. Germline V CDR1 and CDR2: SGHRS, YFSETQ. The DNA of the CDR3 is TGCGCCAGCAGCTTGCTCAGAGAAGAGACCCAGTACTTC. Protein product: CASSLLREETQYF.

This clonotype was seen only a few times. This chain joins TRBV21-1 and TRBJ2-1; the table's D call, TRBD1, was not checked against the DNA. TRBV21-1 is annotated as a pseudogene. The CDR3 consists of 17 residues. CDR3 loop: CASSKYQGHLSYNEQFF. In DNA, the CDR3 is TGTGCCAGCAGCAAATATCAGGGGCACCTTTCCTACAATGAGCAGTTCTTC.